A selection of T cell receptor beta chains follows, all from one sample in a study of blood T cell repertoires in COVID-19. The assay was immunoSEQ multiplex PCR, and TCRdb's table has in-frame clones only and misses some. The sample consists of approximately 280,000 clones, roughly nine tenths of them appearing once. Sequenced: PBMCs or T cells enriched from blood (not recorded which). The source of these receptors is a woman between 40 and 50 years old who had recovered from COVID-19. CDR3s include the opening cysteine and the closing phenylalanine or tryptophan. A D gene is named only where the DNA matches it firmly. Part of the rows lack a size; the others show once, few, many or a class for expanded clones.

clone size | J gene | V gene | D gene | CDR3 DNA | CDR3 protein
few | TRBJ2-5 | TRBV18 | NA | TGTGCCAGCTCACAAACAGGGTTTGGGGAGACCCAGTACTTC | CASSQTGFGETQYF
NA | TRBJ1-5 | TRBV21-1 | NA | TGTGCCACCGGAGGGTCCTGTGGCAATCAGCCCCAGCATTTT | CATGGSCGNQPQHF
NA | TRBJ2-1 | TRBV2 | TRBD2 | TGTGCCAGCAAGGGGGTGACTAGCGGCCTCGTGGGGCAGTTCTTC | CASKGVTSGLVGQFF
NA | TRBJ2-3 | TRBV3-1/TRBV3-2 | TRBD2 | TGTGCCAGCAGCCACACAACTAGCGGGAGATATACGCAGTATTTT | CASSHTTSGRYTQYF
NA | TRBJ2-7 | TRBV6-4 | TRBD1 | TGTGCCAGCAGTCTCCCCGGGACAGGCTCCTACGAGCAGTACTTC | CASSLPGTGSYEQYF
NA | TRBJ1-5 | TRBV28 | NA | TGTGCCAGTACATTGACAGATTATAGCAATCAGCCCCAGCATTTT | CASTLTDYSNQPQHF
NA | TRBJ1-1 | TRBV11-1 | NA | TGTGCCAGCAGCTTAGACGGGAACACTGAAGCTTTCTTT | CASSLDGNTEAFF
NA | TRBJ1-4 | TRBV29-1 | NA | TGCAGCGCCCAGACTGGGGGGTGGGAAAAACTGTTTTTT | CSAQTGGWEKLFF
NA | TRBJ1-5 | TRBV21-1 | NA | TGTGCCAGCAGCCGCAGGAGCAGGGTAGGAGATCAGCCCCAGCATTTT | CASSRRSRVGDQPQHF
NA | TRBJ2-7 | TRBV5-8 | NA | TGTGCCAGCAGCCGTTTTTACGAGCAGTACTTC | CASSRFYEQYF
once | TRBJ2-2 | TRBV28 | TRBD2 | TGTGCCAGCAGTGAGCGGGGGACACACACCGGGGAGCTGTTTTTT | CASSERGTHTGELFF
NA | TRBJ2-3 | TRBV12-3/TRBV12-4 | NA | TGTGCCAGCACCGGAGAGGCGGATACGCAGTATTTT | CASTGEADTQYF
NA | TRBJ2-1 | TRBV19 | TRBD2 | TGTGCCAGTAGTGGGACTAGCGGGAGAGGTGAGCAGTTCTTC | CASSGTSGRGEQFF
NA | TRBJ1-1 | TRBV2 | TRBD1 | TGTGCCAGCACTAGGACAGGGGTGAACACTGAAGCTTTCTTT | CASTRTGVNTEAFF
NA | TRBJ2-1 | TRBV7-2 | TRBD1 | TGTGCCAGCAGCCTCGGACAGGGCAGGTACAATGAGCAGTTCTTC | CASSLGQGRYNEQFF
once | TRBJ2-7 | TRBV6-5 | TRBD1 | TGTGCCAGCAGTTCAGGGGGCGCTTCCTACGAGCAGTACTTC | CASSSGGASYEQYF
NA | TRBJ1-2 | TRBV7-9 | TRBD1 | TGTGCCAGCAGCCACGCGTCCCGGGACAGGGAACTCTTC | CASSHASRDRELF
NA | TRBJ2-2 | TRBV28 | TRBD1 | TGTGCCAGCAGACGACAGGGAACGAACACCGGGGAGCTGTTTTTT | CASRRQGTNTGELFF
NA | TRBJ1-2 | TRBV5-5 | NA | TGTGCCAGCAGCCCCGGTCCTCGGTTTGGCTACACCTTC | CASSPGPRFGYTF
NA | TRBJ1-1 | TRBV18 | NA | TGTGCCAGCTCCCCGACAGCAACCACTGAAGCTTTCTTT | CASSPTATTEAFF
once | TRBJ2-1 | TRBV12-5 | NA | TGTGCTAGTGTCCGAGCCCTTCACAATGAGCAGTTCTTC | CASVRALHNEQFF
NA | TRBJ2-1 | TRBV30 | TRBD1 | TGTGCCTGGAGTTTCGACAGGGGCAATGAGCAGTTCTTC | CAWSFDRGNEQFF
once | TRBJ1-6 | TRBV30 | NA | TGTGCCTGGTCCGAGGGTCGGAATTCACCCCTCCACTTT | CAWSEGRNSPLHF
NA | TRBJ2-7 | TRBV4-1 | TRBD2 | TGCGCCAGCAGCCAAGCACCTGGGACTAGCGGAACAAAGTACGAGCAGTACTTC | CASSQAPGTSGTKYEQYF
NA | TRBJ2-7 | TRBV6-2/TRBV6-3 | TRBD1 | TGTGCCAGCAGCCCACTCGACAGGGCCTACGAGCAGTACTTC | CASSPLDRAYEQYF
few | TRBJ2-1 | TRBV3-1/TRBV3-2 | TRBD2 | TGTGCCAGCAGCCCAATGGGGACTAGCGGGGGTAACAATGAGCAGTTCTTC | CASSPMGTSGGNNEQFF
few | TRBJ2-1 | TRBV6-5 | TRBD2 | TGTGCCAGCAGTTTCGCGGGAGCCGGCAATGAGCAGTTCTTC | CASSFAGAGNEQFF
NA | TRBJ2-7 | TRBV6-5 | NA | TGTGCCAGCAAGACTACTGCCTACGAGCAGTACTTC | CASKTTAYEQYF
NA | TRBJ2-7 | TRBV5-4 | NA | TGTGCCAGCAGCCCCACCGGGACACGATCCGAGCAGTACTTC | CASSPTGTRSEQYF
NA | TRBJ2-3 | TRBV30 | NA | TGTGCCTGGAGTAGGGGCAGCATGCCTACAGATACGCAGTATTTT | CAWSRGSMPTDTQYF
NA | TRBJ1-3 | TRBV28 | NA | TGTGCCAGCAGCAGGGAAGACCCCTCTGGAAACACCATATATTTT | CASSREDPSGNTIYF
NA | TRBJ2-1 | TRBV25-1 | NA | TGTGCCAGCGCGACGGACAGTAACAATGAGCAGTTCTTC | CASATDSNNEQFF
NA | TRBJ1-4 | TRBV10-2 | NA | TGCGCCAGCGGTGTCCCTCTCAATGAAAAACTGTTTTTT | CASGVPLNEKLFF
NA | TRBJ1-5 | TRBV27 | TRBD1 | TGTGCCAGCAGGACAGGGGAGGGTGGCAATCAGCCCCAGCATTTT | CASRTGEGGNQPQHF
NA | TRBJ2-7 | TRBV11-2 | NA | TGTGCCAGCAGCTCCTGGCCCCTAAGGAGCTCCTACGAGCAGTACTTC | CASSSWPLRSSYEQYF